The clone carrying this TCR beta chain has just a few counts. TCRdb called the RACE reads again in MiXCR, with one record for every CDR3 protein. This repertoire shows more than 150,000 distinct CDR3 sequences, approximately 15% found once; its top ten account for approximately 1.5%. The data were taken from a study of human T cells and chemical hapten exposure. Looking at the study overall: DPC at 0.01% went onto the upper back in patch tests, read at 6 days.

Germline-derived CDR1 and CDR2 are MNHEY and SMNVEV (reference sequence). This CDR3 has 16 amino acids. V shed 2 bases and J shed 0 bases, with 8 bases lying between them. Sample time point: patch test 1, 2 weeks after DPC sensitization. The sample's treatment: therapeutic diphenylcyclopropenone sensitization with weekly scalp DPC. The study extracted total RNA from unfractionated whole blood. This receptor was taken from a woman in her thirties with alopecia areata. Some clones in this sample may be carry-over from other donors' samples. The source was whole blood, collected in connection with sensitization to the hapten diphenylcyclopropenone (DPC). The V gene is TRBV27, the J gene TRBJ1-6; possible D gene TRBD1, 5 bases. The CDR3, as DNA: TGTGCCAGCAGTTTACAGGGAGTCTCCTATAATTCACCCCTCCACTTT. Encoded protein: CASSLQGVSYNSPLHF.